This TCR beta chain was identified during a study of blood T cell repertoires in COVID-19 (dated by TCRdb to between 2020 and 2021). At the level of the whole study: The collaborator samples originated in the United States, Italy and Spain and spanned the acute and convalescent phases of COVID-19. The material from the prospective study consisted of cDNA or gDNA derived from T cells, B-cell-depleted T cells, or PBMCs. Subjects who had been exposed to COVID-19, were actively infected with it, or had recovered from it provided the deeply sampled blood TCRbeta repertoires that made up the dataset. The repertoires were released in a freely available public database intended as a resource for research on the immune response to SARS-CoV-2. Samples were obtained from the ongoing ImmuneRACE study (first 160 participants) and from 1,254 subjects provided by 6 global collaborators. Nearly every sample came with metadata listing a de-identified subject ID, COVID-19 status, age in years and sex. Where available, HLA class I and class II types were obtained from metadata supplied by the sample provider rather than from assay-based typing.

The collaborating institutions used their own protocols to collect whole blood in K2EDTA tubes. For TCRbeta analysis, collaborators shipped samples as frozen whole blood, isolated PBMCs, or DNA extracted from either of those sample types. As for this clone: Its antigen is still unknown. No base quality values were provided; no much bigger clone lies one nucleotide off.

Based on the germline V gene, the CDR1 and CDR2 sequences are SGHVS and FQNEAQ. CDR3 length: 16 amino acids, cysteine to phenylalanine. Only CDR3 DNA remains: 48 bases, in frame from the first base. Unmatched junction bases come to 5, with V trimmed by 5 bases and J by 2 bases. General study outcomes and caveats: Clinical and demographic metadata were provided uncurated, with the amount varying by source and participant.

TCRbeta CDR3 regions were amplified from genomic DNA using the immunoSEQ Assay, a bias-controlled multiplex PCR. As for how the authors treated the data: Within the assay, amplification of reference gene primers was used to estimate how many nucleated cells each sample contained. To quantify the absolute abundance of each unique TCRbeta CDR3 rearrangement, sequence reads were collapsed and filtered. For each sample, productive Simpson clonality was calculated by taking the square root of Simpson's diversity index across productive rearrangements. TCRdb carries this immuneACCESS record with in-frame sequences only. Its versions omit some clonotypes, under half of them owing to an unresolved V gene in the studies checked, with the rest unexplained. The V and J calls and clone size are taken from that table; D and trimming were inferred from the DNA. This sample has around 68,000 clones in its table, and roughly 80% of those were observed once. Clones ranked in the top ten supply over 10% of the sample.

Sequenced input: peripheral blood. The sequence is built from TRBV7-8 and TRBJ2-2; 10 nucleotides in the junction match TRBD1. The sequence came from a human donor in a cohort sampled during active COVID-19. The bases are TGTGCCAGCAGCAACCGGGACAGGGGAAACACCGGGGAGCTGTTTTTT. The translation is CASSNRDRGNTGELFF.